Presented here are 28 T cell receptor beta chains from one specimen sequenced in a study of blood T cell repertoires in COVID-19. Assay used: immunoSEQ multiplex PCR; TCRdb lists only in-frame clones, some missing. The sample contains fewer than 350,000 clones, about 89% of which appear only once. What was sequenced was PBMCs or T cells enriched from blood (not recorded which). Source of these receptors: a middle-aged woman who had recovered from COVID-19.

This chain connects TRBV7-2 to TRBJ2-4; D not certain. The germline CDR1 and CDR2 sequences are SGHTA and FQGNSA. The CDR3 contains 14 residues. The ends were cut back, 5 bases at V and 7 bases at J, with 15 bases in the middle. DNA for the CDR3: TGTGCCAGCAGCGCCATTTTGGGCGAGAACATTCAGTACTTC. As protein: CASSAILGENIQYF.

The rearrangement joins TRBV4-2 to TRBJ2-2, with TRBD2 as a possible D gene (6 bases). This CDR3 region has 17 residues. The germline V and J ends were trimmed by 4 bases and 0 bases, with 15 bases remaining between them. From germline, CDR1 is LGHNA and CDR2 YNFKEQ. The CDR3 is CASSRGGTSTNTGELFF. The CDR3 DNA is TGTGCCAGCAGCCGAGGTGGGACTTCTACGAACACCGGGGAGCTGTTTTTT.

The V gene is TRBV5-4, the J gene TRBJ2-1, with a weak D call TRBD1 (6 bases). Looked up from germline, CDR1 is SGHNT and CDR2 is YYREEE (reference sequence). V dropped 5 bases and J dropped 0 bases, with 15 bases sitting between them. The CDR3 runs 16 residues. The CDR3 protein is CASRSDSPSSYNEQFF. The CDR3 DNA sequence: TGTGCCAGCAGATCGGACAGCCCGAGCTCCTACAATGAGCAGTTCTTC.

The chain carries TRBV2 and TRBJ2-5; no clear D. The CDR3 length is 12 residues. V gave up 6 bases and J gave up 5 bases, with 10 bases separating them. Germline V CDR1 and CDR2: SNHLY, FYNNEI. The DNA for the CDR3 is TGTGCCAGCAGGTATACACAGGAGACCCAGTACTTC. This translates into CASRYTQETQYF.

This chain connects TRBV30 to TRBJ1-3; D remains ambiguous. The CDR3 is 13 amino acids. Trimming stripped 2 bases from V and 0 bases from J, with 5 bases between. Germline CDR1 GTSNPN, CDR2 SVGIG (reference sequence). CDR3 protein: CAWSLVSGNTIYF. CDR3 nucleotides: TGTGCCTGGAGTTTAGTCTCTGGAAACACCATATATTTT.

The chain recombines TRBV5-1 with TRBJ2-2, with 7 bases that match TRBD2. The CDR3 has 14 residues. Germline CDR1 reads SGHRS; CDR2 reads YFSETQ. V lost 5 bases, J lost 2 bases, and 3 bases stayed unmatched. This CDR3 reads CASRAGFNTGELFF. The CDR3 bases are TGCGCCAGCAGAGCGGGATTCAACACCGGGGAGCTGTTTTTT.

This clone was counted only a few times. V is TRBV13 and J is TRBJ2-7; 9 nucleotides line up with TRBD1. The trim removed 2 bases at V and 3 bases at J, leaving 8 bases unmatched. Germline values: CDR1 PRHDT, CDR2 FYEKMQ (reference sequence). This CDR3 has 16 residues. This CDR3 is CASSLRSGTGIYEQYF. CDR3 sequence (DNA): TGTGCCAGCAGCTTAAGGTCTGGGACAGGGATCTACGAGCAGTACTTC.

This clone was counted a few times. The J gene is TRBJ2-7, the V gene TRBV5-1, with 14 bases that match TRBD2. The CDR3 contains 16 residues. V lost 3 bases and J lost 6; bases outside the gene matches: 8. Germline lookup yields CDR1 SGHRS and CDR2 YFSETQ. In DNA form, the CDR3 reads TGCGCCAGCAGCTCCTCCGGGACTAGCGGGAGCGGCGAGCAGTACTTC. Its translation is CASSSSGTSGSGEQYF. Full variable domain (missing parts from reference TRBV5-1 and TRBJ2-7): KAGVTQTPRYLIKTRGQQVTLSCSPISGHRSVSWYQQTPGQGLQFLFEYFSETQRNKGNFPGRFSGRQFSNSRSEMNVSTLELGDSALYLCASSSSGTSGSGEQYFGPGTRLTVT.

The gene calls are TRBV5-1 and TRBJ2-2, with TRBD1 matching 7 bases. The length of the CDR3 is 15 residues. Germline V gene sequence: CDR1 SGHRS, CDR2 YFSETQ. V trimming: 0 bases; J trimming: 7 bases; junction bases outside the gene matches: 6. The CDR3 spells CASSLEGGESGELFF. The CDR3 DNA reads as TGCGCCAGCAGCTTGGAAGGGGGCGAGAGCGGGGAGCTGTTTTTT.

The chain carries TRBV4-1 and TRBJ2-1; the match to TRBD2 covers 8 bases. The CDR3 covers 17 residues. Unmatched junction bases numbered 10, after V lost 4 bases and J lost 2 bases. Germline V gives CDR1 MGHRA, CDR2 YSYEKL. The CDR3 region has the DNA TGCGCCAGCAGCCGTACCACTAGCGGACTAACCTACAATGAGCAGTTCTTC. Protein sequence: CASSRTTSGLTYNEQFF.

The chain links TRBV6-1 to TRBJ1-4; 7 nucleotides agree with TRBD1. In germline, CDR1 is MNHNS, CDR2 SASEGT. The CDR3 spans 16 residues. The V and J ends lost 4 bases and 3 bases, in that order; junction bases with no gene match: 8. CDR3 DNA sequence: TGTGCCAGCAGTGTGCTACAGGGGTCCTCTAATGAAAAACTGTTTTTT. Translating it yields CASSVLQGSSNEKLFF.

The chain carries TRBV19 and TRBJ2-3; D is unresolved. Trimming removed 5 bases from V and 2 bases from J, with 8 bases in between. Germline V lookup: CDR1 LNHDA, CDR2 SQIVND (reference sequence). The CDR3 sequence is 13 residues long. CDR3 loop: CASSLRNTDTQYF. The CDR3 bases are TGTGCCAGTAGTCTGAGAAACACAGATACGCAGTATTTT.

The chain recombines TRBV30 with TRBJ2-6; D is ambiguous. The CDR3 covers 15 residues. CDR1 is GTSNPN and CDR2 is SVGIG in the germline V gene (reference sequence). The V end lost 5 bases, the J end lost 0 bases, and 11 bases lay between the germline ends. CDR3 sequence reads: CAWHRRSSGANVLTF. The CDR3 region has the DNA TGTGCCTGGCATCGTAGGAGCTCTGGGGCCAACGTCCTGACTTTC.

The V and J genes are TRBV4-1 and TRBJ2-7; D is unclear. CDR1 is MGHRA and CDR2 is YSYEKL in the germline V gene. The length of the CDR3 is 15 residues. The V and J ends lost 4 bases and 5 bases respectively, with 18 bases between them. This CDR3 is CASSPGSRSWDEQYF. In nucleotides, the CDR3 is TGCGCCAGCAGCCCAGGTTCGCGATCGTGGGACGAGCAGTACTTC.

This clone occurred once. The chain carries TRBV2 and TRBJ2-2; D remains ambiguous. This CDR3 contains 13 residues. Germline V gene sequence: CDR1 SNHLY, CDR2 FYNNEI. V was pared by 4 bases and J by 4 bases, with 7 bases between. The CDR3 DNA follows: TGTGCCAGCAGTGTTTCCGGCACCGGGGAGCTGTTTTTT. It yields the protein CASSVSGTGELFF. Together with reference TRBV2 and TRBJ2-2, the CDR3 gives the full variable domain: EPEVTQTPSHQVTQMGQEVILRCVPISNHLYFYWYRQILGQKVEFLVSFYNNEISEKSEIFDDQFSVERPDGSNFTLKIRSTKLEDSAMYFCASSVSGTGELFFGEGSRLTVL.

CDR3 protein: CAWSQDRGSPLHF. The CDR3 region has the DNA TGTGCCTGGAGTCAGGACCGGGGTTCACCCCTCCACTTT. The chain recombines TRBV30 with TRBJ1-6; D is unresolved. Germline CDR1 and CDR2: GTSNPN and SVGIG (reference sequence). The CDR3 has 13 residues. Trimming left V 2 bases short and J 9 bases short, with 11 bases between.

The CDR3 bases are TGTGCCAGCAGTTTCGTGGGAGTAGGACAGATGAACACTGAAGCTTTCTTT. This gives the protein CASSFVGVGQMNTEAFF. The chain uses TRBV27 and TRBJ1-1; D perhaps matches TRBD1 (6 bases). The germline CDR1 and CDR2 sequences are MNHEY and SMNVEV (reference sequence). Trimming left V 3 bases short and J 0 bases short, with 17 bases between. The CDR3 runs to 17 residues.

Here the CDR3 reads CANPGRTSKMGSTDTQYF. CDR3 bases: TGTGCCAATCCGGGGAGGACCTCTAAGATGGGTAGCACAGATACGCAGTATTTT. The chain uses TRBV3-1 (or the pseudogene TRBV3-2) and TRBJ2-3; D may be TRBD2 (6 bases). Germline V gene sequence: CDR1 LGHDT, CDR2 YNNKEL (reference sequence). The CDR3 has 18 amino acids. V was cut by 10 bases and J by 0 bases, with 26 bases left in between.

The rearrangement links TRBV2 to TRBJ2-3, with D unresolved. The CDR3 is 14 amino acids. V gave up 8 bases and J gave up 4 bases, with 16 bases separating them. From germline, CDR1 is SNHLY and CDR2 FYNNEI. CDR3 coding DNA: TGTGCCAGCGTGGGTGCTAGGTTGGCAGATACGCAGTATTTT. This gives the protein CASVGARLADTQYF.

This clone was observed a single time. CDR3 loop: CASGRQGGNTIYF. The CDR3 coding sequence is TGTGCCAGCGGCCGACAGGGGGGGAACACCATATATTTT. This rearrangement joins TRBV25-1 to TRBJ1-3, with 9 bases identical to TRBD1. This CDR3 has 13 amino acids. J was trimmed by 7 bases and V by 8 bases; bases with no gene match: 6. From germline, CDR1 is MGHDK and CDR2 SYGVNS.

This clone was recorded a few times. The chain combines TRBV27 with TRBJ1-2; 8 positions match TRBD1. Germline CDR1 reads MNHEY; CDR2 reads SMNVEV (reference sequence). The V and J ends lost 5 bases and 8 bases, in that order; junction bases with no gene match: 7. The CDR3 loop spans 13 amino acids. The CDR3, as DNA: TGTGCCAGCAGTGCGCGGACAGGGAAGGGCTACACCTTC. Translating it yields CASSARTGKGYTF.

The rearrangement joins TRBV30 to TRBJ2-1, with 7 bases fitting TRBD2. V dropped 6 bases and J dropped 7; count of bases not matched to a gene: 9. The length of the CDR3 is 13 residues. Germline-derived CDR1 and CDR2 are GTSNPN and SVGIG (reference sequence). The chain's CDR3 is CACSTAGLNEQFF. The CDR3 nucleotides read TGTGCCTGTTCGACAGCGGGACTTAATGAGCAGTTCTTC.

The V and J genes are TRBV10-3 and TRBJ2-7; weak D call: TRBD2 (6 bases). Germline CDR1 is ENHRY and CDR2 is SYGVKD. Between the trimmed V and J ends, which lost 4 bases and 3 bases, there was a span of 13 bases. CDR3 size: 14 residues. Here the CDR3 reads CAISGTGTFYEQYF. As DNA, the CDR3 is TGTGCCATCAGTGGGACGGGGACTTTCTACGAGCAGTACTTC.

The gene calls are TRBV7-9 and TRBJ2-5; the match to TRBD2 covers 10 bases. CDR1 and CDR2 from the germline V gene are SEHNR and FQNEAQ (reference sequence). V was pared by 5 bases and J by 4 bases, with 16 bases of the junction left unmatched. The CDR3 is 18 amino acids. CDR3 residues: CASSPGKSSGSSRETQYF. The CDR3 DNA sequence: TGTGCCAGCAGCCCCGGGAAGTCTAGCGGGAGTTCGAGAGAGACCCAGTACTTC.

The chain joins TRBV3-1 (or the pseudogene TRBV3-2) to TRBJ2-3, with TRBD2 matching over 7 bases. Germline V gene data show CDR1 as LGHDT and CDR2 as YNNKEL (reference sequence). There are 15 residues in the CDR3. J gave up 4 bases and V 1 base, and 5 bases lay outside the gene matches. CDR3 sequence (DNA): TGTGCCAGCAGCCAAGGGGGAGGGTTCTCAGATACGCAGTATTTT. The encoded protein is CASSQGGGFSDTQYF.

J is TRBJ1-2 and V is TRBV19; D is perhaps TRBD1 (5 bases). The V and J ends lost 2 bases and 6 bases respectively, with 16 bases between them. Germline V gene sequence: CDR1 LNHDA, CDR2 SQIVND (reference sequence). CDR3 length: 15 residues. The CDR3 reads CASSINGATVDGYTF. CDR3 DNA: TGTGCCAGTAGTATAAATGGGGCTACGGTCGATGGCTACACCTTC.

Only a few counts were recorded for this clone. V usage is TRBV6-5 and J usage is TRBJ1-4; D possibly corresponds to TRBD1 (6 bases). Germline CDR1 and CDR2: MNHEY and SVGAGI. This CDR3 spans 14 amino acids. Trimming pared 7 bases from V and 4 bases from J, leaving 13 bases between. CDR3 nucleotides: TGTGCCAGCATTTCGGGAGGGGGTAATGAAAAACTGTTTTTT. Amino acid sequence: CASISGGGNEKLFF.

The gene calls are TRBV6-5 and TRBJ2-7; 8 bases fit TRBD2. The germline CDR1 and CDR2 sequences are MNHEY and SVGAGI. The CDR3 is 13 amino acids. V trimming: 6 bases; J trimming: 2 bases; junction bases outside the gene matches: 3. CDR3 sequence reads: CASSGLAAYEQYF. CDR3 DNA: TGTGCCAGCAGCGGACTAGCCGCCTACGAGCAGTACTTC.